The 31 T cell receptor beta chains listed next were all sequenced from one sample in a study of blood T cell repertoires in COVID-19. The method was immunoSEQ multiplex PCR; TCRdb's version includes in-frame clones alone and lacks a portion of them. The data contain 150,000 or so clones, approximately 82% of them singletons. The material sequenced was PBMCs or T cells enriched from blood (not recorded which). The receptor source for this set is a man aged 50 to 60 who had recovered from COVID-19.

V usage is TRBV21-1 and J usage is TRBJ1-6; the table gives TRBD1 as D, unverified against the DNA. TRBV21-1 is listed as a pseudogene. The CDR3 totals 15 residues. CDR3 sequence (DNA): TGTGCCAGCAGCAAAGAGGGTCAGGGGAATTCACCCCTCCACTTT. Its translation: CASSKEGQGNSPLHF.

The chain's CDR3 is CASSLPGTPEKLFF. The CDR3 region has the DNA TGTGCCAGCAGTTTACCCGGGACACCTGAAAAACTGTTTTTT. The chain carries TRBV6-5 and TRBJ1-4; D is possibly TRBD1 (6 bases). From germline, CDR1 is MNHEY and CDR2 SVGAGI. The CDR3 contains 14 residues. The V end was cut by 4 bases, the J end by 7 bases, with 13 bases between.

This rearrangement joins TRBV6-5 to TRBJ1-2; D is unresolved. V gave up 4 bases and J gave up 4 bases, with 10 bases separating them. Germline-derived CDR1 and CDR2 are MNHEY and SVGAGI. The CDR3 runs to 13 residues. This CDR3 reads CASSLVRTYGYTF. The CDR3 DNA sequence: TGTGCCAGCAGTTTGGTGCGTACCTATGGCTACACCTTC.

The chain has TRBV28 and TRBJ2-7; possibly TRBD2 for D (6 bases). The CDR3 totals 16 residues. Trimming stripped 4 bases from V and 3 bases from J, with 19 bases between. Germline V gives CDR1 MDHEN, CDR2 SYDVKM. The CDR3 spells CASSSAGWTLYYEQYF. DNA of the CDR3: TGTGCCAGCAGTTCCGCGGGATGGACCTTATACTACGAGCAGTACTTC.

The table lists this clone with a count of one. Here the CDR3 DNA reads TGTGCCAGCAGCCCCGGGGGGGGGAATTCACCCCTCCACTTT. It yields the protein CASSPGGGNSPLHF. The rearrangement uses TRBV3-1 (or the pseudogene TRBV3-2) and TRBJ1-6; tentative D call: TRBD1 (5 bases). Germline loops: CDR1 LGHDT, CDR2 YNNKEL (reference sequence). CDR3 length: 14 amino acids. V lost 4 bases and J 7 bases, leaving 11 bases between the germline ends.

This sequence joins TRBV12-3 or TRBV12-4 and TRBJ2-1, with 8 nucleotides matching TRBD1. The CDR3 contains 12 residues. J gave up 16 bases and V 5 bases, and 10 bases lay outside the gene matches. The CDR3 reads CASSPSVDRVFF. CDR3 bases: TGTGCCAGCAGTCCGTCCGTGGACAGGGTCTTCTTC.

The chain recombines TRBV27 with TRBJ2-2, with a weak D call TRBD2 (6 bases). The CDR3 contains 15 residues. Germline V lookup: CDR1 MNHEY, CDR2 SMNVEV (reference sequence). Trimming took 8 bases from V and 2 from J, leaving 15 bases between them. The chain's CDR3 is CASGPGLTNTGELFF. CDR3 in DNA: TGTGCCAGCGGTCCGGGACTTACTAACACCGGGGAGCTGTTTTTT.

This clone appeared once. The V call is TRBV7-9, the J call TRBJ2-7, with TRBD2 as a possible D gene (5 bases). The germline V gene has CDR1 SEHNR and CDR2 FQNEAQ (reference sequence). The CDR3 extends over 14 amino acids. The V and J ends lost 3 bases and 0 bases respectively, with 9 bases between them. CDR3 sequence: CASSFRESSYEQYF. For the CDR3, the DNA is TGTGCCAGCAGCTTTAGGGAGAGCTCCTACGAGCAGTACTTC.

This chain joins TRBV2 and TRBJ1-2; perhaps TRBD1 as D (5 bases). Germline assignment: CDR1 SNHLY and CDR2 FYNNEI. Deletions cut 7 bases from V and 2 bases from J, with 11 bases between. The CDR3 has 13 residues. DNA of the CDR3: TGTGCCAGCACTAGCGACAGCAACTATGGCTACACCTTC. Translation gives CASTSDSNYGYTF.

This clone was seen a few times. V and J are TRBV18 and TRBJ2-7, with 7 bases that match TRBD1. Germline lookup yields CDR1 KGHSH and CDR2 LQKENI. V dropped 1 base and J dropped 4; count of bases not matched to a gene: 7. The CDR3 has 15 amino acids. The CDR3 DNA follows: TGTGCCAGCTCACCACAAGGGGGCGAGGGGTACGAGCAGTACTTC. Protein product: CASSPQGGEGYEQYF.

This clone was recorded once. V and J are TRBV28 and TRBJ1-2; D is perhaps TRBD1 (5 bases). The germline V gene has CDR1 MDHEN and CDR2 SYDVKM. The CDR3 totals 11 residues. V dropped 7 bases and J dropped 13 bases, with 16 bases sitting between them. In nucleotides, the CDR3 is TGTGCCAGCACCGGAAGGAGGGGACGCACCTTC. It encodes CASTGRRGRTF.

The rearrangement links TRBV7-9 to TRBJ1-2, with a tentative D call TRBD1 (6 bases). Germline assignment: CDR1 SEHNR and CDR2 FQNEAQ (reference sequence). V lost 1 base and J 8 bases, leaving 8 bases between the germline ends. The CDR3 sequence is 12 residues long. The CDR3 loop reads CASSLDRVGYTF. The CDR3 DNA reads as TGTGCCAGCAGCTTAGACAGGGTCGGCTACACCTTC.

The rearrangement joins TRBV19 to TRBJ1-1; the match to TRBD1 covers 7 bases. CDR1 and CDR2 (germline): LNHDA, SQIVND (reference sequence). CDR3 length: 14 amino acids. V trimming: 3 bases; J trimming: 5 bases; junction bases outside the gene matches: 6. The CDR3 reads CASSIGAGGTEAFF. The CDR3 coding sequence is TGTGCCAGTAGTATTGGGGCAGGGGGGACTGAAGCTTTCTTT.

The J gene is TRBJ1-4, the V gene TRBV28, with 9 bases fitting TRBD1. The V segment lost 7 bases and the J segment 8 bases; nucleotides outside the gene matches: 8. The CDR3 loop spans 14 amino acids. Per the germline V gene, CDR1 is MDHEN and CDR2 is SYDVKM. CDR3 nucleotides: TGTGCCAGCAAGGGGGGACAGGGAACCGAAAAACTGTTTTTT. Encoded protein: CASKGGQGTEKLFF.

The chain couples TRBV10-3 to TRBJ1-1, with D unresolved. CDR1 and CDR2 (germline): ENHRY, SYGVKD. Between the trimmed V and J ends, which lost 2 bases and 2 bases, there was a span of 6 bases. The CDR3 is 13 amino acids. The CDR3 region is CAISEHLNTEAFF. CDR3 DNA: TGTGCCATCAGTGAGCACCTAAACACTGAAGCTTTCTTT.

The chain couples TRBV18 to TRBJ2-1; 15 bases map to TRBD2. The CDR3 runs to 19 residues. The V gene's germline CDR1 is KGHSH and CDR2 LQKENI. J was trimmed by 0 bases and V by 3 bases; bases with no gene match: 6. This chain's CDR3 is CASSPRTSGGVSSYNEQFF. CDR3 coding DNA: TGTGCCAGCTCACCCCGGACTAGCGGGGGGGTCAGCTCCTACAATGAGCAGTTCTTC.

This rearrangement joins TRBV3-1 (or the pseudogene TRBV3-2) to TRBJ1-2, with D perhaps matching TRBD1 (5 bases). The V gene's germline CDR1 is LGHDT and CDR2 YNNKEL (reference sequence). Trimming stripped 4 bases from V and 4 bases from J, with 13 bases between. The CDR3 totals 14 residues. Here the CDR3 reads CASSPGHGGYGYTF. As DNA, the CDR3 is TGTGCCAGCAGCCCGGGGCACGGGGGCTATGGCTACACCTTC.

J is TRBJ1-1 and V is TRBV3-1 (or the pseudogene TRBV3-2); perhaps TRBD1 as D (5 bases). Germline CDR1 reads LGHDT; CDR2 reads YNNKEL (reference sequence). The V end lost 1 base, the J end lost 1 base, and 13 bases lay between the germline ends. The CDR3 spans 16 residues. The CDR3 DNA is TGTGCCAGCAGCCAAGCGCTGGGGCAGAAGAACACTGAAGCTTTCTTT. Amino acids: CASSQALGQKNTEAFF.

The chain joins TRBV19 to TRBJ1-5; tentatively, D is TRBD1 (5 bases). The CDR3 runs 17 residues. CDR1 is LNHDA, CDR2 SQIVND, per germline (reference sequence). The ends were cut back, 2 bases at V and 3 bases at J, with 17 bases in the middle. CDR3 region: CASSISGGGVDNQPQHF. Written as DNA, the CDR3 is TGTGCCAGTAGTATATCCGGGGGAGGGGTTGACAATCAGCCCCAGCATTTT.

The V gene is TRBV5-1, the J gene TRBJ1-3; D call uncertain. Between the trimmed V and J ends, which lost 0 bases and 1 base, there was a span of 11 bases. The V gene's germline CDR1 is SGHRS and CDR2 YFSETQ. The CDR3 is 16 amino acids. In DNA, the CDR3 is TGCGCCAGCAGCTTGGGCGGGCCTTGGTCTGGAAACACCATATATTTT. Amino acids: CASSLGGPWSGNTIYF.

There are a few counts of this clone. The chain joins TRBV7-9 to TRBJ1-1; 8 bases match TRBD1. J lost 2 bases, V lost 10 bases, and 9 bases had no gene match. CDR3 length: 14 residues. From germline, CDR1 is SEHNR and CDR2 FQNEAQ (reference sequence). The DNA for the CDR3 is TGTGCCACCAAGCAGGGGGCGGGTAACACTGAAGCTTTCTTT. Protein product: CATKQGAGNTEAFF. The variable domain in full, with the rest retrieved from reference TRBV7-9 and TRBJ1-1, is DTGVSQNPRHKITKRGQNVTFRCDPISEHNRLYWYRQTLGQGPEFLTYFQNEAQLEKSRLLSDRFSAERPKGSFSTLEIQRTEQGDSAMYLCATKQGAGNTEAFFGQGTRLTVV.

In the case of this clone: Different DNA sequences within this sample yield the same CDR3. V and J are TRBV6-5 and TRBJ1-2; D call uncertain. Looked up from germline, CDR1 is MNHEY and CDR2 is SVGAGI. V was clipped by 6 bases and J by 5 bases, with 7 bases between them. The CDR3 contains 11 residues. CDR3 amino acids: CASRDSYGYTF. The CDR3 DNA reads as TGTGCCAGCAGGGACTCATATGGCTACACCTTC.

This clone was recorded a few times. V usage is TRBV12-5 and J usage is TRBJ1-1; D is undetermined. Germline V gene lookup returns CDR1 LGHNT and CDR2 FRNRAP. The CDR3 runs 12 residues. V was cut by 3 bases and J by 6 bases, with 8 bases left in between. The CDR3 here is CASGFSASEAFF. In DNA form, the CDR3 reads TGTGCTAGTGGTTTTAGCGCCTCTGAAGCTTTCTTT. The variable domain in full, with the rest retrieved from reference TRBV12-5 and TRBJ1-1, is DARVTQTPRHKVTEMGQEVTMRCQPILGHNTVFWYRQTMMQGLELLAYFRNRAPLDDSGMPKDRFSAEMPDATLATLKIQPSEPRDSAVYFCASGFSASEAFFGQGTRLTVV.

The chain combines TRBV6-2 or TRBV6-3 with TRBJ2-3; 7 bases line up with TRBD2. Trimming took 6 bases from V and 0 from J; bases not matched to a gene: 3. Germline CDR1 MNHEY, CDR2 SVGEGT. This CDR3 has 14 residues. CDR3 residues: CASSVGGSTDTQYF. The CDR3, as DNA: TGTGCCAGCAGCGTGGGGGGGAGCACAGATACGCAGTATTTT.

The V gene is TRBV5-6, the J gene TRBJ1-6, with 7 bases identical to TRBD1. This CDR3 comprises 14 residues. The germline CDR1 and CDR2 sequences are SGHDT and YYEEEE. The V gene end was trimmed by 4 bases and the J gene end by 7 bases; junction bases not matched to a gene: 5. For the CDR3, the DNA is TGTGCCAGCAGCCACGACAGGGCGAATTCACCCCTCCACTTT. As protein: CASSHDRANSPLHF.

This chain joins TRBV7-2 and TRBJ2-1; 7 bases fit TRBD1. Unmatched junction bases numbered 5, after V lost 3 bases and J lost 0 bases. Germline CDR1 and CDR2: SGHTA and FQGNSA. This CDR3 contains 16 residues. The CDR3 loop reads CASSFEGAVSYNEQFF. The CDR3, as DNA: TGTGCCAGCAGCTTTGAGGGGGCGGTCTCCTACAATGAGCAGTTCTTC.

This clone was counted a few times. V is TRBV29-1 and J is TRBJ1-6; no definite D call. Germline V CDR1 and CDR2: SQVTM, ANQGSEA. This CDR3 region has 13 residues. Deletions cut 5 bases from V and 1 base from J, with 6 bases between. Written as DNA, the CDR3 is TGCAGCGTTCGAGGATCCTATAATTCACCCCTCCACTTT. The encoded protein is CSVRGSYNSPLHF.

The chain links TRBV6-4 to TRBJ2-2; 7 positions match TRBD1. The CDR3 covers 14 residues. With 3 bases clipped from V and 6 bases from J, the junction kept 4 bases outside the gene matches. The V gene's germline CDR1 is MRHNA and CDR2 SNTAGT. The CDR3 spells CASSEGQWAGELFF. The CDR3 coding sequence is TGTGCCAGCAGTGAGGGACAGTGGGCCGGGGAGCTGTTTTTT.

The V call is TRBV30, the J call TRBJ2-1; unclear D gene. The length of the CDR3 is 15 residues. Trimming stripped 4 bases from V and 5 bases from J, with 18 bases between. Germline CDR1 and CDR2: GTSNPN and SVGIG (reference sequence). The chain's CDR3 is CAWIPPQAGNNEQFF. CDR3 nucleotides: TGTGCCTGGATTCCACCCCAAGCCGGTAACAATGAGCAGTTCTTC.

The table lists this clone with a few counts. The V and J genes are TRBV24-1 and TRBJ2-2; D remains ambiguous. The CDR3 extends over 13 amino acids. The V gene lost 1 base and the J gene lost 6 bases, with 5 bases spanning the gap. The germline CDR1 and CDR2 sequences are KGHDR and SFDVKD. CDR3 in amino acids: CATSDFFSGELFF. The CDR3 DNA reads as TGTGCCACCAGTGATTTCTTCTCCGGGGAGCTGTTTTTT.

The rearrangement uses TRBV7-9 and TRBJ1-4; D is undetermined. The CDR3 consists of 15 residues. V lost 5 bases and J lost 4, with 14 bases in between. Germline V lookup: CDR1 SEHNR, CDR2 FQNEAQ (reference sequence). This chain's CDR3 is CASSQNSKLNEKLFF. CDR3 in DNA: TGTGCCAGCAGCCAAAACAGCAAACTTAATGAAAAACTGTTTTTT. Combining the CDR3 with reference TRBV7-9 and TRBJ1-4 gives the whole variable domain DTGVSQNPRHKITKRGQNVTFRCDPISEHNRLYWYRQTLGQGPEFLTYFQNEAQLEKSRLLSDRFSAERPKGSFSTLEIQRTEQGDSAMYLCASSQNSKLNEKLFFGSGTQLSVL.